This paragraph reports one TCR beta chain. Its antigen remains unknown. These data originate in a study of cytomegalovirus exposure and HLA in healthy donors. Study as a whole: Earlier sequencing of 150 million to 200 million T cells yielded under 120 million unique TCR beta sequences. A preliminary data release comprised 80 million to 95 million unique TCRs obtained from HLA-typed donors.

The PCR had 60 Vbeta and 13 Jbeta primers. TCRdb's copy holds only in-frame clones and misses some; the assay was immunoSEQ multiplex PCR. The sample shows about 170,000 clones, 55% to 75% of them seen only once. Regarding the study as a whole: Immune exposure information available was restricted to CMV serostatus.

CDR1 and CDR2 (germline): SGHTA, FQGTGA. V lost 4 bases and J lost 4, with 22 bases in between. The CDR3 is 17 amino acids. This receptor was identified in a human donor in good health. The chain combines TRBV7-3 with TRBJ1-2; maybe TRBD1 (5 bases). Source material: PBMCs. CDR3 in DNA: TGTGCCAGCAGCTCACATTCCCCAGAAGGGGTAAGCTATGGCTACACCTTC. As protein: CASSSHSPEGVSYGYTF.